This TCR beta chain was captured by sequencing in a study of T cell responses to AZD1222 COVID-19 vaccine. Study outcomes and limitations: Among the donors, most were white British and more were female, and clonal diversity was possibly underestimated.

Points on this clone: Its specificity is unknown.

Profiled with immunoSEQ multiplex PCR; TCRdb holds only in-frame clones, not every one. This sample has over 150,000 clones, with about 90% found just once. Germline values: CDR1 LGHDT, CDR2 YNNKEL (reference sequence). Trimming took 2 bases from V and 8 from J, leaving 12 bases between them. The CDR3 has 13 amino acids. The V gene is TRBV3-1 (or the pseudogene TRBV3-2), the J gene TRBJ1-2; D might be TRBD1 (5 bases). Sequenced material: peripheral blood, taken on day 0 of MenACWY control vaccination. This clonotype was obtained from an adult in good health. CDR3 bases: TGTGCCAGCAGCCAAATGGGGGTTGGGGGCTACACCTTC. Translating gives CASSQMGVGGYTF.